This TCR beta chain comes out of a study of somatic mutations in cytotoxic T cells in rheumatoid arthritis. Of note for this clone: What it binds is not known. In the same sample, other DNA sequences code for this CDR3.

Study-wide results and limits: Of around 60 patients, under 10 had a largest CD8+ clone that exceeded 20% of CD8+ cells.

The method was immunoSEQ multiplex PCR; TCRdb's version includes in-frame clones alone and lacks a portion of them. The table has thousands of clones, about 90% seen once. Germline V lookup: CDR1 LNHDA, CDR2 SQIVND (reference sequence). V shed 6 bases and J shed 3 bases, with 9 bases lying between them. The CDR3 has 14 amino acids. The material sequenced was CD8+ T cells sorted from blood. This sequence was found in a man aged 35 to 55 with rheumatoid arthritis. The chain combines TRBV19 with TRBJ1-6, with a weak D call TRBD1 (6 bases). The DNA of the CDR3 is TGTGCCAGTAGCCACAGGGACTATAATTCACCCCTCCACTTT. This codes for CASSHRDYNSPLHF.